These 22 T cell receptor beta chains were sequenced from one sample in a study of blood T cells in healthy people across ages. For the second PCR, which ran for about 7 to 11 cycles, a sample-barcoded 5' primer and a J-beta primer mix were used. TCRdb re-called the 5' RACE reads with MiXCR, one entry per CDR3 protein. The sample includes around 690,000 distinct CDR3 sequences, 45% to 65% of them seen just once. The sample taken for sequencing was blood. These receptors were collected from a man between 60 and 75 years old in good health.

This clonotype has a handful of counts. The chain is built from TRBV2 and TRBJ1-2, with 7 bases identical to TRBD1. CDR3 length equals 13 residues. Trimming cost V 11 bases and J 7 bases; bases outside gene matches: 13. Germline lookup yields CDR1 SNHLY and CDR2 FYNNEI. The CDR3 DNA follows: TGTGCCGGCACCGTGACAGGGATATCTGGCTACACCTTC. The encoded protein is CAGTVTGISGYTF. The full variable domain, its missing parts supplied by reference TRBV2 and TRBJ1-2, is EPEVTQTPSHQVTQMGQEVILRCVPISNHLYFYWYRQILGQKVEFLVSFYNNEISEKSEIFDDQFSVERPDGSNFTLKIRSTKLEDSAMYFCAGTVTGISGYTFGSGTRLTVV.

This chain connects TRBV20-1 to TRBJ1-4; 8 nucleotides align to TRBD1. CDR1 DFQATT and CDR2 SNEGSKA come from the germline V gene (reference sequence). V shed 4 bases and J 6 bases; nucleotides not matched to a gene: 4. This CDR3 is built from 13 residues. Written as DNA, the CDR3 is TGCAGTGCTAAGCCAGGGGGCGATGAAAAACTGTTTTTT. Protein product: CSAKPGGDEKLFF.

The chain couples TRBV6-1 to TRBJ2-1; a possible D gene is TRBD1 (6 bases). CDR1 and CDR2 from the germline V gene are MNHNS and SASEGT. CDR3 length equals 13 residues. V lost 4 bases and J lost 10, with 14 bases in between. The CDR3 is CASSARGKNEQFF. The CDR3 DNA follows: TGTGCCAGCAGTGCAAGGGGGAAAAACGAGCAGTTCTTC.

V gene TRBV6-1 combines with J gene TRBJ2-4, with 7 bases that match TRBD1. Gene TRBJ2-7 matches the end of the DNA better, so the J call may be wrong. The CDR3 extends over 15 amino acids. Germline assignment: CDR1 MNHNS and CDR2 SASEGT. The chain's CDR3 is CASSQHRDRGYEQYF. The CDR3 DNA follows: TGTGCCAGTTCACAACACCGGGACAGAGGCTACGAGCAGTACTTC.

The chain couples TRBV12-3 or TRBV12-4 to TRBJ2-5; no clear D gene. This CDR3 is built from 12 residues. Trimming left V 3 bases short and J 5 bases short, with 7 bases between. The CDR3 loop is CASSFGIETQYF. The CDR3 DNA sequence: TGTGCCAGCAGTTTCGGAATTGAGACCCAGTACTTC.

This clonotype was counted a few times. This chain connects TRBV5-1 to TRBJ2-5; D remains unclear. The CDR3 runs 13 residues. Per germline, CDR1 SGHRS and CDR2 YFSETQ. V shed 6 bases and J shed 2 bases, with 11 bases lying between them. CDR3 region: CASTKIPQETQYF. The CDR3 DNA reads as TGCGCCAGCACTAAAATCCCACAAGAGACCCAGTACTTC.

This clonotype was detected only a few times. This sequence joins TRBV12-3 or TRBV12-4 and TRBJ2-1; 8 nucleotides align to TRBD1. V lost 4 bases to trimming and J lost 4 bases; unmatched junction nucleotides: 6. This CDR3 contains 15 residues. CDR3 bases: TGTGCCAGCAGTTCCTCAGGGGGCGGTTACAATGAGCAGTTCTTC. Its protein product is CASSSSGGGYNEQFF.

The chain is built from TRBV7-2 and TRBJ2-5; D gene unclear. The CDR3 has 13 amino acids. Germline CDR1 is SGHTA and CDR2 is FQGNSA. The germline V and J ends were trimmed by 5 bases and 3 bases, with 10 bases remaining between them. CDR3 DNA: TGTGCCAGCAGCATAGACTGGGAAGAGACCCAGTACTTC. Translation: CASSIDWEETQYF.

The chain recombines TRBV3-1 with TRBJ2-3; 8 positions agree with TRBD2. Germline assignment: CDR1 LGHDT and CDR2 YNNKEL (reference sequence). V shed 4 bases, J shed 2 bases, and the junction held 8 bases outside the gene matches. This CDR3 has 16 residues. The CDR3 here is CASSRRAGAYTDTQYF. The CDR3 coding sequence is TGTGCCAGCAGCCGACGAGCGGGGGCGTACACAGATACGCAGTATTTT.

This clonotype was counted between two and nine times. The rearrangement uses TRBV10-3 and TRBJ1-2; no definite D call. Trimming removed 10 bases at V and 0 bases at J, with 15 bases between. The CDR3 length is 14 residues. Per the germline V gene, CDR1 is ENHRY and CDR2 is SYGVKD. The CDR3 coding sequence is TGTGCCACTAAACCGGGAGATACTAACTATGGCTACACCTTC. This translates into CATKPGDTNYGYTF.

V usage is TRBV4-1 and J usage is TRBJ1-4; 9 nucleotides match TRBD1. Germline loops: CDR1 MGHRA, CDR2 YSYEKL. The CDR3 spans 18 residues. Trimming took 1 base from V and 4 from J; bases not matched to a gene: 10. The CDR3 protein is CASSQVLIRDRVNEKLFF. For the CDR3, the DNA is TGCGCCAGCAGCCAAGTCTTGATCCGGGACAGGGTTAATGAAAAACTGTTTTTT.

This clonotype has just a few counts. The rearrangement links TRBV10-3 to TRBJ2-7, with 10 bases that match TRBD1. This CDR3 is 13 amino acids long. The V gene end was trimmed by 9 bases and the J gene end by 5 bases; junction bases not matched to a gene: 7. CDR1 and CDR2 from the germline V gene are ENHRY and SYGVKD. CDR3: CAISGTGAHEQYF. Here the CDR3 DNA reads TGTGCCATTTCGGGGACAGGGGCCCACGAGCAGTACTTC.

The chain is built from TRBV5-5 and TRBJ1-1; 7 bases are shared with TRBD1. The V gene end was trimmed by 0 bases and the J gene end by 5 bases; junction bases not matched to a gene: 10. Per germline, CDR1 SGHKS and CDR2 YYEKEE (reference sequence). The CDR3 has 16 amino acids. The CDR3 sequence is CASSLVGRGRGTEAFF. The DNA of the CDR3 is TGTGCCAGCAGCTTGGTTGGTAGGGGGCGAGGGACTGAAGCTTTCTTT.

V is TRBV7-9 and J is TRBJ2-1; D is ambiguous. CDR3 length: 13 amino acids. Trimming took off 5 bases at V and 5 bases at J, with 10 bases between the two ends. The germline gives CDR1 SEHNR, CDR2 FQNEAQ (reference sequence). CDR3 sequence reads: CASSKWTDNEQFF. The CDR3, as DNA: TGTGCCAGCAGCAAATGGACCGACAATGAGCAGTTCTTC.

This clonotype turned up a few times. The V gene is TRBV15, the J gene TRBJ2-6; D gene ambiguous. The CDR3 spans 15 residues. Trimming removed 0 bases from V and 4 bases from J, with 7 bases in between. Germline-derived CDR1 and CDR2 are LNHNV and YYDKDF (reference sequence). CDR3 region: CATSRDRYGANVLTF. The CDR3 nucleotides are TGTGCCACCAGCAGAGATCGGTACGGGGCCAACGTCCTGACTTTC.

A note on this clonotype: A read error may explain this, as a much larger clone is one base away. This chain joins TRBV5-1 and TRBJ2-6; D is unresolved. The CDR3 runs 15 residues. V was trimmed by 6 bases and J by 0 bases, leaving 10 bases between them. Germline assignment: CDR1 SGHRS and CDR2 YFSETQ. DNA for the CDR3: TGCGCCAGCAACCTCATCGCCTCTGGGGCCAACGTCCTGACTTTC. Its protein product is CASNLIASGANVLTF. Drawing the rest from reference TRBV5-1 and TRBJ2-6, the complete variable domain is KAGVTQTPRYLIKTRGQQVTLSCSPISGHRSVSWYQQTPGQGLQFLFEYFSETQRNKGNFPGRFSGRQFSNSRSEMNVSTLELGDSALYLCASNLIASGANVLTFGAGSRLTVL.

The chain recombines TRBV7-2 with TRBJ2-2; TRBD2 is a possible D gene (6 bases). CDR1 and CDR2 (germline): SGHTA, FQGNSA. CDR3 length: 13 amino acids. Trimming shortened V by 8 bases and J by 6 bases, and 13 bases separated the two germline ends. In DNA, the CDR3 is TGTGCCAGCGGATCCCTAGCGTCCGGGGAGCTGTTTTTT. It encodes CASGSLASGELFF.

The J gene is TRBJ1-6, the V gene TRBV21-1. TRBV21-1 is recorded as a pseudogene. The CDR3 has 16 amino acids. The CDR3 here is CASSSSGICGSSPLHF. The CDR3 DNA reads TGTGCCAGCAGCTCATCAGGGATATGCGGAAGTTCACCCCTCCACTTT.

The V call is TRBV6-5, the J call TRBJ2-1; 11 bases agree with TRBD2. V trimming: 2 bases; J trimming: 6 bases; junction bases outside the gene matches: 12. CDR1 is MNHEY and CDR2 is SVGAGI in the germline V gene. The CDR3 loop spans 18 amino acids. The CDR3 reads CASSYLTISGGASNEQFF. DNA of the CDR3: TGTGCCAGCAGTTACCTAACTATTAGCGGGGGGGCCAGCAATGAGCAGTTCTTC.

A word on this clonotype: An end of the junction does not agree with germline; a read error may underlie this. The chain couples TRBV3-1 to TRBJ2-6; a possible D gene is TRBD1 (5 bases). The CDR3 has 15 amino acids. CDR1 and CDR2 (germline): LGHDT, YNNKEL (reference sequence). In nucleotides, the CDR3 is TGTGCCAGCAGCCGAGGACACTCTGGGGCCAACGTCCCGACTTTC. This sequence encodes CASSRGHSGANVPTF. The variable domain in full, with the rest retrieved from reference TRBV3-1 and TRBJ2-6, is DTAVSQTPKYLVTQMGNDKSIKCEQNLGHDTMYWYKQDSKKFLKIMFSYNNKELIINETVPNRFSPKSPDKAHLNLHINSLELGDSAVYFCASSRGHSGANVPTFGAGSRLTVL.

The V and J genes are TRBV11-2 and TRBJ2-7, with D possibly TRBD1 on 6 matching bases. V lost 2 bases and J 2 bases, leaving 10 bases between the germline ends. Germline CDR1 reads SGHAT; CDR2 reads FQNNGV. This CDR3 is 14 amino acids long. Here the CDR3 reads CASSLWNRAYEQYF. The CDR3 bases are TGTGCCAGCAGCTTATGGAACAGGGCCTACGAGCAGTACTTC.

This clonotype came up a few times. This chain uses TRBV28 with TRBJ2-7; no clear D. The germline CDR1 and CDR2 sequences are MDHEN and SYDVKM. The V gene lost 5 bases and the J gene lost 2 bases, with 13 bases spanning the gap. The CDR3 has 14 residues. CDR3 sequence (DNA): TGTGCCAGCAGTACGGACGGTGGGGCCTACGAGCAGTACTTC. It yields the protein CASSTDGGAYEQYF. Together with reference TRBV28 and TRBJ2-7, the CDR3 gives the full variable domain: DVKVTQSSRYLVKRTGEKVFLECVQDMDHENMFWYRQDPGLGLRLIYFSYDVKMKEKGDIPEGYSVSREKKERFSLILESASTNQTSMYLCASSTDGGAYEQYFGPGTRLTVT.